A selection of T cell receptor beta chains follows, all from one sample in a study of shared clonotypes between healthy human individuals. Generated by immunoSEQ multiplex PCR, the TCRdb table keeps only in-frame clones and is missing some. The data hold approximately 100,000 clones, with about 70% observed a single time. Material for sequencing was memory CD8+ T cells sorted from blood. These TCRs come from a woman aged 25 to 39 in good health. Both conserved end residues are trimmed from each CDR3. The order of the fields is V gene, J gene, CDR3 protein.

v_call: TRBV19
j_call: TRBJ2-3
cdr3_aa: ASSIWGTNTDTQY

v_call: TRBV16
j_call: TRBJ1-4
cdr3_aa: ASSKGAYEKLF

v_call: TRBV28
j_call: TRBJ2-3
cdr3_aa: ASSLMVGEGDTQY

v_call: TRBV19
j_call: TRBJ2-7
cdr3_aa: ASRPGQDFYEQY

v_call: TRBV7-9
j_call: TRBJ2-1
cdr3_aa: ASSFDVGVSNEQF

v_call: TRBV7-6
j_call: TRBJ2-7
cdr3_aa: ASSLGHGYEQY

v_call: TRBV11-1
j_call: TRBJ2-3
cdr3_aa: ASSPPPGTGYADTQY

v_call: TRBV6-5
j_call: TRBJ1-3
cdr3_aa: ASRSGNTIY

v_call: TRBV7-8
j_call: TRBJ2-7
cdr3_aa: ASSFGSGRGSEQY

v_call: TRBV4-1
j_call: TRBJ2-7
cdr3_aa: ASSPGQGPTYEQY

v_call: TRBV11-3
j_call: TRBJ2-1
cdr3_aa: ASSLGTSGFNEQF

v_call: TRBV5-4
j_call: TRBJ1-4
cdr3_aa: ASSLGMDRGEKLF

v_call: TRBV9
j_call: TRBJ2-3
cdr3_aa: ASSVGQGDTQY

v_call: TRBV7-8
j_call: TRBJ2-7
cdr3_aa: ASSQPQGSYEQY

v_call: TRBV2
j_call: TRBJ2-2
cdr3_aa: ASLLRGGRGTGELF

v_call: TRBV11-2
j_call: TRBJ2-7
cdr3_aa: ASSQGPTTYEQY

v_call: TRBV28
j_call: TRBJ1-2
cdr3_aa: ASSLTGTGRGYT

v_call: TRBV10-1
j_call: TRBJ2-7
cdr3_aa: ASSESKRESYEQY

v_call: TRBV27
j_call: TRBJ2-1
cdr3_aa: ASSPHRDSPAPNEQF

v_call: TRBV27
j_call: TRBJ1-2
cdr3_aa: ASKKRDDGGYT

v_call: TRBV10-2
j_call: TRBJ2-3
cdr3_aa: AATGAGGADTQY

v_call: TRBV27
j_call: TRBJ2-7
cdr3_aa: ASSATSGGASH

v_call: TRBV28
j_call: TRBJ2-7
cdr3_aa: ASSFPPHEQY

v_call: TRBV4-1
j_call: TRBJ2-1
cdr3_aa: ASSQEPNNEQF

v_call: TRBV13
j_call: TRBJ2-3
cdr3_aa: ASRGTGGSRDTQY

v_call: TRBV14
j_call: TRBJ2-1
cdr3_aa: ASSHGTPGNEQF

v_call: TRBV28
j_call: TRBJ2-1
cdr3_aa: ASIDSGLNEQF

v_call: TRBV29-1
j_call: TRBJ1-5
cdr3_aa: SVQRAENQPQH

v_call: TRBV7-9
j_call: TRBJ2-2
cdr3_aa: ASSHGEGELF

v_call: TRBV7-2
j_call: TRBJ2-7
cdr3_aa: ASSLPGRAAEQY

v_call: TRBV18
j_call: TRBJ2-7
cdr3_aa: ASSVDSGYEQY